Presented here are 24 T cell receptor beta chains from one specimen sequenced in a study of blood T cell repertoires in COVID-19. Here immunoSEQ multiplex PCR was the method, and the copy in TCRdb shows in-frame clones only, minus some. The profile covers 88,000 or so clones, with 85% to 90% appearing a single time and 3.8% taken by the ten largest. Sequenced material: peripheral blood. Receptors were obtained from a man aged 60 to 69 with acute or convalescent COVID-19.

In its sample, this clone was seen a few times. The chain employs TRBV27 and TRBJ2-2, with TRBD2 matching 7 bases. Germline CDR1 MNHEY, CDR2 SMNVEV (reference sequence). V was clipped by 6 bases and J by 2 bases; unmatched bases: 6. The CDR3 extends over 15 amino acids. For the CDR3, the DNA is TGTGCCAGCAGACGGGCGGGGGTCAACACCGGGGAGCTGTTTTTT. It translates to CASRRAGVNTGELFF.

The V and J genes are TRBV5-1 and TRBJ1-4, with 10 bases lining up with TRBD1. Trimming at V came to 6 bases and at J to 6 bases, leaving 5 bases not matched to a gene. This CDR3 comprises 14 residues. Germline assignment: CDR1 SGHRS and CDR2 YFSETQ. CDR3 in DNA: TGCGCCAGCACAAAAGGGACAGGGGATGAAAAACTGTTTTTT. Translated: CASTKGTGDEKLFF.

This sequence joins TRBV4-3 and TRBJ2-3; TRBD2 agrees at 14 bases. Trimming took 1 base from V and 2 from J; bases not matched to a gene: 2. This CDR3 is 17 amino acids long. The germline V gene has CDR1 LGHNA and CDR2 YSLEER. DNA for the CDR3: TGCGCCAGCAGCCAAGGACTAGCGGGGGGGTTCACAGATACGCAGTATTTT. It encodes CASSQGLAGGFTDTQYF.

This chain links TRBV18 with TRBJ2-1, with 7 bases aligning to TRBD2. The ends lost 4 bases at V and 2 bases at J; junction bases unmatched: 2. CDR1 and CDR2 (germline): KGHSH, LQKENI. The CDR3 length is 14 residues. Here the CDR3 reads CASSLAGAYNEQFF. Here the CDR3 DNA reads TGTGCCAGCTCACTTGCGGGAGCCTACAATGAGCAGTTCTTC.

CDR3 in DNA: TGTGCCAGCAGCCCGACTAGCAGAGAGACCCAGTACTTC. This codes for CASSPTSRETQYF. This chain connects TRBV11-2 to TRBJ2-5, with TRBD2 matching over 7 bases. The CDR3 totals 13 residues. Per the germline V gene, CDR1 is SGHAT and CDR2 is FQNNGV. With V trimmed by 5 bases and J by 4 bases, 4 bases remained unmatched.

Concerning this clone: A much larger clone lies a single base off, so this may be a read error. Other DNA sequences in the same sample also yield this CDR3. V gene TRBV29-1 combines with J gene TRBJ1-2; 8 nucleotides align to TRBD1. This CDR3 spans 16 amino acids. J lost 8 bases, V lost 4 bases, and 18 bases had no gene match. Germline CDR1 SQVTM, CDR2 ANQGSEA. The CDR3 spells CSVVPYRQGAGRGYTF. CDR3 bases: TGCAGCGTTGTTCCTTATCGTCAGGGGGCTGGGCGGGGCTACACCTTC.

The chain uses TRBV2 and TRBJ1-2; D possibly corresponds to TRBD1 (6 bases). Germline V gene sequence: CDR1 SNHLY, CDR2 FYNNEI. V was cut by 5 bases and J by 4 bases, with 11 bases left in between. This CDR3 spans 13 amino acids. The CDR3 sequence is CASSPGVGYGYTF. CDR3 nucleotide sequence: TGTGCCAGCAGTCCAGGGGTAGGCTATGGCTACACCTTC.

This clone was seen just once. As DNA, the CDR3 is TGTGCCAGCAGCCAAGCACTGACAACCTTAGCCGGGGAGCTGTTTTTT. Amino acid sequence: CASSQALTTLAGELFF. The chain employs TRBV14 and TRBJ2-2, with D unresolved. V was clipped by 1 base and J by 6 bases, with 15 bases between them. CDR3 length equals 16 residues. Germline V CDR1 and CDR2: SGHDN, FVKESK.

This clone was counted a few times. The chain couples TRBV7-2 to TRBJ1-1; D not certain. There are 15 residues in the CDR3. The germline V gene has CDR1 SGHTA and CDR2 FQGNSA. The germline V and J ends were trimmed by 5 bases and 0 bases, with 13 bases remaining between them. The CDR3 coding sequence is TGTGCCAGCAGCCCGTCGGGTCGGGTGAACACTGAAGCTTTCTTT. Amino acids: CASSPSGRVNTEAFF.

The chain uses TRBV19 and TRBJ2-5; 8 bases are shared with TRBD2. The J segment lost 2 bases and the V segment lost 5 bases, leaving 4 bases of the junction unmatched. This CDR3 has 14 residues. Germline CDR1 and CDR2: LNHDA and SQIVND (reference sequence). This chain's CDR3 is CASSPSGLQETQYF. The CDR3 nucleotides read TGTGCCAGTAGTCCTAGCGGGCTACAAGAGACCCAGTACTTC.

CDR3 protein: CASSEQVTEAFF. The CDR3, as DNA: TGTGCCAGCAGCGAACAAGTCACTGAAGCTTTCTTT. The chain couples TRBV5-6 to TRBJ1-1, with D unclear. The germline gives CDR1 SGHDT, CDR2 YYEEEE. The CDR3 has 12 amino acids. Trimming took 4 bases from V and 4 from J, leaving 8 bases between them.

The chain combines TRBV13 with TRBJ1-2; D possibly corresponds to TRBD1 (5 bases). The CDR3 is 14 residues long. V gave up 0 bases and J gave up 8 bases, with 13 bases separating them. The germline gives CDR1 PRHDT, CDR2 FYEKMQ (reference sequence). CDR3 bases: TGTGCCAGCAGCTTAGGCGGGACTAGTTCCGGCTACACCTTC. It encodes CASSLGGTSSGYTF.

This chain links TRBV4-2 with TRBJ2-5, with 11 bases matching TRBD2. The CDR3 extends over 18 amino acids. The junction had 12 bases not matched to a gene; V was cut back by 4 bases and J by 2 bases. The germline V gene has CDR1 LGHNA and CDR2 YNFKEQ. CDR3 sequence reads: CASSLPPVTSGIQETQYF. CDR3 bases: TGTGCCAGCAGCCTCCCCCCGGTGACTAGCGGGATTCAAGAGACCCAGTACTTC.

The chain employs TRBV27 and TRBJ2-2; D not resolved. V gave up 3 bases and J gave up 2 bases, with 10 bases separating them. Germline V gene lookup returns CDR1 MNHEY and CDR2 SMNVEV (reference sequence). The CDR3 covers 15 residues. This CDR3 is CASSLSPENTGELFF. For the CDR3, the DNA is TGTGCCAGCAGTTTGTCTCCAGAAAACACCGGGGAGCTGTTTTTT.

The chain joins TRBV3-1 (or the pseudogene TRBV3-2) to TRBJ2-5, with 10 bases identical to TRBD2. Germline lookup yields CDR1 LGHDT and CDR2 YNNKEL (reference sequence). V lost 0 bases to trimming and J lost 5 bases; unmatched junction nucleotides: 9. CDR3 length equals 17 residues. CDR3 bases: TGTGCCAGCAGCCAAGAAAGGCTAGCGGGAGTAGGGGAGACCCAGTACTTC. Its translation: CASSQERLAGVGETQYF.

The chain recombines TRBV15 with TRBJ1-2, with TRBD1 matching 9 bases. The CDR3 runs to 16 residues. Germline values: CDR1 LNHNV, CDR2 YYDKDF (reference sequence). The V segment lost 1 base and the J segment 2 bases; nucleotides outside the gene matches: 5. The CDR3 DNA is TGTGCCACCAGCAGAGTGGGGACAGGGATAAACTATGGCTACACCTTC. Amino acid sequence: CATSRVGTGINYGYTF.

Only one count was recorded for this clone. The CDR3 sequence: CASSQGLAGGPGTQYF. DNA for the CDR3: TGTGCCAGCAGCCAGGGACTAGCGGGGGGGCCCGGGACCCAGTACTTC. V usage is TRBV3-1 (or the pseudogene TRBV3-2) and J usage is TRBJ2-5; TRBD2 matches 16 bases. The V segment lost 3 bases and the J segment 7 bases; nucleotides outside the gene matches: 5. The V gene's germline CDR1 is LGHDT and CDR2 YNNKEL (reference sequence). The CDR3 is 16 amino acids.

Here the CDR3 DNA reads TGTGCCAGCAGTTCCACCGGGACAGAAAATGAAAAACTGTTTTTT. Encoded protein: CASSSTGTENEKLFF. V and J are TRBV2 and TRBJ1-4; 7 bases are shared with TRBD1. CDR3 length: 15 residues. V lost 5 bases and J lost 5; bases outside the gene matches: 8. Germline V gene sequence: CDR1 SNHLY, CDR2 FYNNEI.

This sequence joins TRBV24-1 and TRBJ2-2, with D possibly TRBD1 on 5 matching bases. Deletions cut 10 bases from V and 4 bases from J, with 12 bases between. Germline V CDR1 and CDR2: KGHDR, SFDVKD. The CDR3 consists of 13 residues. DNA of the CDR3: TGTGCCACGGGTTCAGGGTTCACCGGGGAGCTGTTTTTT. It specifies CATGSGFTGELFF.

The V and J genes are TRBV10-3 and TRBJ2-3, with TRBD2 matching 9 bases. After removal of 6 bases from V and 0 bases from J, the junction contained 7 bases not matched to a gene. CDR1 is ENHRY, CDR2 SYGVKD, per germline. The CDR3 covers 16 residues. The CDR3 DNA is TGTGCCATCAGCTCCCTAGCGGGGTCTAGCACAGATACGCAGTATTTT. It specifies CAISSLAGSSTDTQYF.

The chain joins TRBV2 to TRBJ2-3; 13 nucleotides agree with TRBD2. V dropped 8 bases and J dropped 2; count of bases not matched to a gene: 16. Germline loops: CDR1 SNHLY, CDR2 FYNNEI. The CDR3 has 19 amino acids. The CDR3 sequence is CASSLRLAGGRGPTDTQYF. Written as DNA, the CDR3 is TGTGCCAGCTCTCTTCGACTAGCGGGAGGTCGGGGCCCCACAGATACGCAGTATTTT. Looking up the rest from reference TRBV2 and TRBJ2-3 gives the full variable domain: EPEVTQTPSHQVTQMGQEVILRCVPISNHLYFYWYRQILGQKVEFLVSFYNNEISEKSEIFDDQFSVERPDGSNFTLKIRSTKLEDSAMYFCASSLRLAGGRGPTDTQYFGPGTRLTVL.

The chain has TRBV30 and TRBJ1-5; 9 nucleotides agree with TRBD1. The CDR3 loop spans 16 amino acids. Germline CDR1 GTSNPN, CDR2 SVGIG (reference sequence). V gave up 4 bases and J gave up 7 bases; unmatched junction bases: 14. The CDR3 spells CAWKGPGGQGVQPQHF. CDR3 DNA: TGTGCCTGGAAAGGGCCGGGGGGACAGGGTGTGCAGCCCCAGCATTTT.

J is TRBJ2-3 and V is TRBV6-2 or TRBV6-3; 11 bases line up with TRBD1. Germline CDR1 and CDR2: MNHEY and SVGEGT. The V and J ends lost 0 bases and 5 bases, in that order; junction bases with no gene match: 4. The CDR3 loop spans 16 amino acids. The DNA of the CDR3 is TGTGCCAGCAGTTACTCTGGACAGGGGGCAGAAGATACGCAGTATTTT. The encoded protein is CASSYSGQGAEDTQYF.

The J gene is TRBJ1-1, the V gene TRBV6-4, with 8 bases identical to TRBD1. Germline CDR1 reads MRHNA; CDR2 reads SNTAGT. The CDR3 length is 14 residues. V shed 6 bases, J shed 2 bases, and the junction held 5 bases outside the gene matches. DNA of the CDR3: TGTGCCAGCAGGGCGGGACAGGCTAACACTGAAGCTTTCTTT. Translation: CASRAGQANTEAFF.